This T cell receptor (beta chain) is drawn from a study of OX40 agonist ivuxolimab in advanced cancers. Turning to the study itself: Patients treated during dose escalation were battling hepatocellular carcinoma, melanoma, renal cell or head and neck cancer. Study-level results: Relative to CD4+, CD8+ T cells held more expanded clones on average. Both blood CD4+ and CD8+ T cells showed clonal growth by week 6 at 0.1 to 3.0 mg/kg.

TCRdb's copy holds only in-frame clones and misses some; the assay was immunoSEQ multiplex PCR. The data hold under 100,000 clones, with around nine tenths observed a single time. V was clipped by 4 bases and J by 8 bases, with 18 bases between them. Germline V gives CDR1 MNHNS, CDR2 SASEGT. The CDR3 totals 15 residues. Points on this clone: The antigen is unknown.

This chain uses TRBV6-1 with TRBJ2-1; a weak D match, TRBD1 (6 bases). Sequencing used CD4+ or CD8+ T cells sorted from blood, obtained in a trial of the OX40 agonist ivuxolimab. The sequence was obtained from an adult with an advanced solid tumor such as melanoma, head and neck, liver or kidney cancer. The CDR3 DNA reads TGTGCCAGCAGTGGAATTAGTGGGGGCTGGGATGAGCAGTTCTTC. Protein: CASSGISGGWDEQFF.